Here is one T cell receptor (beta chain) with its context. This specimen belongs to a study of blood T cell repertoires in COVID-19. Clones were sequenced by immunoSEQ multiplex PCR, and TCRdb holds only the in-frame ones, with some missing. Of some 380,000 clones listed, about four fifths are singletons. Trimming left V 6 bases short and J 6 bases short, with 11 bases between. From germline, CDR1 is DFQATT and CDR2 SNEGSKA (reference sequence). This CDR3 has 11 residues. This chain uses TRBV20-1 with TRBJ1-1; no reliable D call. The source is a human donor with acute or convalescent COVID-19. The donor label of this sample is uncertain. What was sequenced was peripheral blood. CDR3 in amino acids: CSATDGAEAFF. The CDR3 nucleotides are TGCAGTGCAACGGACGGGGCTGAAGCTTTCTTT.